This T cell receptor (beta chain) was documented in a study of blood T cell repertoires in COVID-19. Study as a whole: Material from acute and convalescent COVID-19 was sourced from the United States, Italy and Spain. T cells, B-cell-depleted T cells, or PBMCs provided the cDNA or gDNA that served as material.

As processed by the authors: Reference gene primer amplification yielded estimated nucleated cell counts. The data were produced by immunoSEQ multiplex PCR, yet TCRdb's version contains in-frame clones alone and is incomplete. The DNA gave D and trimming, while V, J and clone size come from that table. This table has approximately 230,000 clones, roughly 87% appearing once. The CDR3 extends over 14 amino acids. Germline CDR1 is SEHNR and CDR2 is FQNEAQ (reference sequence). The junction had 6 bases not matched to a gene; V was cut back by 1 base and J by 7 bases. The source is a man younger than 35 with active or convalescent COVID-19. The chain employs TRBV7-9 and TRBJ1-2, with 7 positions matching TRBD1. Material: peripheral blood. CDR3 loop: CASSLEGGEVGYTF. The CDR3 nucleotides are TGTGCCAGCAGCTTAGAAGGGGGCGAAGTTGGCTACACCTTC. Looking up the rest from reference TRBV7-9 and TRBJ1-2 gives the full variable domain: DTGVSQNPRHKITKRGQNVTFRCDPISEHNRLYWYRQTLGQGPEFLTYFQNEAQLEKSRLLSDRFSAERPKGSFSTLEIQRTEQGDSAMYLCASSLEGGEVGYTFGSGTRLTVV.